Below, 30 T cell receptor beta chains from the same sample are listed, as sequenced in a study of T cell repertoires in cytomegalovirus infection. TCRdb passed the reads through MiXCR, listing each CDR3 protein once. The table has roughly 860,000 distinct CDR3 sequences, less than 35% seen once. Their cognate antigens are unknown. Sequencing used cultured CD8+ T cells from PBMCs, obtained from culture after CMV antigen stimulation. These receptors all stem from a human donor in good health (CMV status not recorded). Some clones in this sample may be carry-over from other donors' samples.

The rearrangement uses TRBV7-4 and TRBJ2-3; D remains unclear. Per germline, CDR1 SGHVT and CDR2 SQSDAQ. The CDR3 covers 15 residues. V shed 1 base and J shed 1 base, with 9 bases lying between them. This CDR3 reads CASSLDWWCTDTQYF. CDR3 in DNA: TGTGCCAGCAGCTTAGACTGGTGGTGCACAGATACGCAGTATTTT.

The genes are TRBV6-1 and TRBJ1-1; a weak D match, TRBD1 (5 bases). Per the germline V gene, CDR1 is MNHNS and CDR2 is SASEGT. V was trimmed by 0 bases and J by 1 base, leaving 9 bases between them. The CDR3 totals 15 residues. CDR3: CASSEAQGQNTEAFF. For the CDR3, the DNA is TGTGCCAGCAGTGAAGCGCAGGGCCAGAACACTGAAGCTTTCTTT.

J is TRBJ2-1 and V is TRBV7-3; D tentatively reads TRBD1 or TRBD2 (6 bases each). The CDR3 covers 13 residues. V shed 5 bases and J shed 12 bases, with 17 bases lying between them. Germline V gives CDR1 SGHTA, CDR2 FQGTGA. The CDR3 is CASSGGPDLWQFF. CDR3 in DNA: TGTGCCAGCAGCGGGGGGCCCGATTTATGGCAGTTCTTC. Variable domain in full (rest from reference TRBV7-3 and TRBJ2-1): GAGVSQTPSNKVTEKGKYVELRCDPISGHTALYWYRQSLGQGPEFLIYFQGTGAADDSGLPNDRFFAVRPEGSVSTLKIQRTERGDSAVYLCASSGGPDLWQFFGPGTRLTVL.

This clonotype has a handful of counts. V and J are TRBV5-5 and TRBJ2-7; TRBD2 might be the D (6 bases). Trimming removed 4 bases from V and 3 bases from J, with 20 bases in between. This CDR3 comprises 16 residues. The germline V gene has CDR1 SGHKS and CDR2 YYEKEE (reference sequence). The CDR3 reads CASSGSGQEGSYEQYV. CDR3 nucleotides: TGTGCCAGCAGCGGAAGTGGCCAGGAGGGAAGCTACGAGCAGTACGTC.

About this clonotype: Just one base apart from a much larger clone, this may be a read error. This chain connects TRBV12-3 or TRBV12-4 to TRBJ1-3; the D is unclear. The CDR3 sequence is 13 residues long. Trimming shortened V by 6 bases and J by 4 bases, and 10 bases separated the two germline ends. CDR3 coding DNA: TGTGCCAGCAGCCGGACGCAGGGAAACACCATATATTTT. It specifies CASSRTQGNTIYF.

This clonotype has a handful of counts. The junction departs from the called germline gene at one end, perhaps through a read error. The CDR3 coding sequence is TGTGCCAGCAGCTTAACACGGACGGATCCTATGAACACCGAAGCTTTCTTT. Translation: CASSLTRTDPMNTEAFF. The chain links TRBV7-6 to TRBJ1-1; D ambiguous. This CDR3 region has 17 residues. CDR1 and CDR2 (germline): SGHVS, FNYEAQ.

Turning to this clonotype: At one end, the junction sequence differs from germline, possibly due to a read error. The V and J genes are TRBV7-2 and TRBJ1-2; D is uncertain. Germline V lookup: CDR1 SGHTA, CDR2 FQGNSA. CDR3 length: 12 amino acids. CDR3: CANSIGLDGYTF. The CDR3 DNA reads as TGTGCCAACAGCATCGGGCTGGATGGCTACACCTTC.

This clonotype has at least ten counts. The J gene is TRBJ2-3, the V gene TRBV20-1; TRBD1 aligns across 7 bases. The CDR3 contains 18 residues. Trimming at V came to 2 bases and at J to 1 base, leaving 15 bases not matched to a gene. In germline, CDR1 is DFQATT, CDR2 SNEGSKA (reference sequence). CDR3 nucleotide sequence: TGCAGTGCTAGACTCCGGGACAGTGGGATTTATCGCACAGATACGCAGTATTTT. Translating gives CSARLRDSGIYRTDTQYF.

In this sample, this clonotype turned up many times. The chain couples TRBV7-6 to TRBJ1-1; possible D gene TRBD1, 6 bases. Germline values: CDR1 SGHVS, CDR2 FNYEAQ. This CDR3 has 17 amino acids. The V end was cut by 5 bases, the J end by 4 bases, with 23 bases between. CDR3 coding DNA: TGTGCCAGCAGCGATGGTTTAGGACAGCCCCAGGGCACTGAAGCTTTCTTT. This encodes CASSDGLGQPQGTEAFF.

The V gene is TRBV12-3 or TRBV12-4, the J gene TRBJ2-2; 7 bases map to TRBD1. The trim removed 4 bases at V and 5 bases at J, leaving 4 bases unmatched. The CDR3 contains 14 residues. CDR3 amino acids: CASSYGTATGELFF. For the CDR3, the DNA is TGTGCCAGCAGTTACGGGACAGCGACCGGGGAGCTGTTTTTT.

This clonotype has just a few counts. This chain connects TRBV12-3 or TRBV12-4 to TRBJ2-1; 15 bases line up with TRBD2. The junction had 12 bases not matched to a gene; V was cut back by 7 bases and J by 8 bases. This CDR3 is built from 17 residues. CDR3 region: CASIRTSGGDPIDEQFF. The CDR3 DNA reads TGTGCCAGCATCCGGACTAGCGGGGGGGATCCTATCGATGAGCAGTTCTTC.

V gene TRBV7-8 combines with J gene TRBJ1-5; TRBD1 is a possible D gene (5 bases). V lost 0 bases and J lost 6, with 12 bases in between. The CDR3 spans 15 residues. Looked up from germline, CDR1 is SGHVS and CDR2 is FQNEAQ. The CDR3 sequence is CASSLAGEGSQPQHF. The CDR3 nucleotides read TGTGCCAGCAGCTTAGCGGGAGAGGGGAGTCAGCCCCAGCATTTT.

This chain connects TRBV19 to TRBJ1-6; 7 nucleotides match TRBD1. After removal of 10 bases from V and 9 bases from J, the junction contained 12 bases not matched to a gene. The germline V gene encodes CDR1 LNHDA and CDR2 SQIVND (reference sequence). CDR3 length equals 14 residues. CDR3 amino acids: CATSMGGGLSPLHF. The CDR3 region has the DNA TGTGCCACCTCAATGGGAGGGGGCCTTTCACCCCTCCACTTT.

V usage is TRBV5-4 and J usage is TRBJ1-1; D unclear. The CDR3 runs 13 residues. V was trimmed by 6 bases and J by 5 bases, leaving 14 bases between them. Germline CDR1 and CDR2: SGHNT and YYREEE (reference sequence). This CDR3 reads CASIGGRGTEAFF. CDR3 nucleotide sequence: TGTGCCAGCATCGGAGGGCGGGGAACTGAAGCTTTCTTT.

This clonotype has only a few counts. The CDR3 region has the DNA TGTGCCAGTAGTATAGGAAATGGGGTAGGCACTGAAGCTTTCTTT. This translates into CASSIGNGVGTEAFF. The chain recombines TRBV19 with TRBJ1-1; D is unresolved. CDR1 is LNHDA and CDR2 is SQIVND in the germline V gene (reference sequence). The CDR3 runs to 15 residues. Trimming removed 1 base from V and 4 bases from J, with 13 bases in between.

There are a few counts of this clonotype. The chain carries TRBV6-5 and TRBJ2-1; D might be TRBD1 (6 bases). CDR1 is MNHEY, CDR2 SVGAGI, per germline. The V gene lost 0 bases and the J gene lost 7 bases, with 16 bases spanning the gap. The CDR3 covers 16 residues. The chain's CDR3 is CASSYSEQGAFNEQFF. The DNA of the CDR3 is TGTGCCAGCAGTTACTCAGAACAGGGAGCGTTTAATGAGCAGTTCTTC.

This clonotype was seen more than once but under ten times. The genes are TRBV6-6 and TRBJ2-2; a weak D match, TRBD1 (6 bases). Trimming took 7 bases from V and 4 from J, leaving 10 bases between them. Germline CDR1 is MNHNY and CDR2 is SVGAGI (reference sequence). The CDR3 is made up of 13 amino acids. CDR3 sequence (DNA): TGTGCCAGCACCCTGGGGGCCACCGGGGAGCTGTTTTTT. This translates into CASTLGATGELFF.

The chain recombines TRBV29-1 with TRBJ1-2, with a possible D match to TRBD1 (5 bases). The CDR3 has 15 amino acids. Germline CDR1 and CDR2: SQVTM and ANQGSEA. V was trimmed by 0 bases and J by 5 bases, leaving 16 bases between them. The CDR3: CSVEDRSGRPYGYTF. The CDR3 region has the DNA TGCAGCGTTGAAGATAGATCAGGGCGGCCTTATGGCTACACCTTC.

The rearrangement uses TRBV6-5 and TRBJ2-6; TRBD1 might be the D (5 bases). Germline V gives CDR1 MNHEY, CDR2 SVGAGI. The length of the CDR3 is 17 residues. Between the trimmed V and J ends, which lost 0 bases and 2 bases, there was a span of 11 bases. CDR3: CASSYSTQGPGANVLTF. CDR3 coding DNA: TGTGCCAGCAGTTACTCGACCCAGGGTCCTGGGGCCAACGTCCTGACTTTC.

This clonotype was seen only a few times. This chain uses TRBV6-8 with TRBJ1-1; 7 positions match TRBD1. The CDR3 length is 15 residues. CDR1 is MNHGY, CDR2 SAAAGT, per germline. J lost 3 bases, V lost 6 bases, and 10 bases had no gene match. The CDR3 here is CASSLTGTVDTEAFF. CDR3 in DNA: TGTGCCAGCAGCTTGACAGGGACAGTAGACACTGAAGCTTTCTTT.

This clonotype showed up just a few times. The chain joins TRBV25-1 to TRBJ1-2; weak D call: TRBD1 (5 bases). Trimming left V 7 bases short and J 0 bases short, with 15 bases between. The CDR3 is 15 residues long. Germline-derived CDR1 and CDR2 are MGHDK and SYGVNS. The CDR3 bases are TGTGCCAGCAAAGGATTCGACAGTTCTAACTATGGCTACACCTTC. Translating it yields CASKGFDSSNYGYTF.

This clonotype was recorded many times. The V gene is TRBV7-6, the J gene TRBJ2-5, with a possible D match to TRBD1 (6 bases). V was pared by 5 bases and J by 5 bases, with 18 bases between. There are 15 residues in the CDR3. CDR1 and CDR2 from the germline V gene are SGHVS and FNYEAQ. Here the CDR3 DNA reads TGTGCCAGCAGCCAATTATACAGGGACGGGGAGACCCAGTACTTC. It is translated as CASSQLYRDGETQYF.

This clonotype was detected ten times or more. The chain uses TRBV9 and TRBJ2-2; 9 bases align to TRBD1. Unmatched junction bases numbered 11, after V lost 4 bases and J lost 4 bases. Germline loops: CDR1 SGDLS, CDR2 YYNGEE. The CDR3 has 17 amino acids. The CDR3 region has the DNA TGTGCCAGCAGCCCCCGTCGGGACAGGGTGATCACCGGGGAGCTGTTTTTT. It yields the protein CASSPRRDRVITGELFF.

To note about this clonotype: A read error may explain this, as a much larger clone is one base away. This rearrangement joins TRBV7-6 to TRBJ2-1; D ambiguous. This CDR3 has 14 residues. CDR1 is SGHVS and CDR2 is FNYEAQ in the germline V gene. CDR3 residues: CTSSLTSSYNEQFF. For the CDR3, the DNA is TGTACCAGCAGCTTAACGAGCTCCTACAATGAGCAGTTCTTC.

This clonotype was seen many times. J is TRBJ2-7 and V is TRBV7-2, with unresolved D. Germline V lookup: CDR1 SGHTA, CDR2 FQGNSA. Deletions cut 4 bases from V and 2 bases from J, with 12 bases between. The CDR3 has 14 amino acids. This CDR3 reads CASSSNDGTYEQYF. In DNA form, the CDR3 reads TGTGCCAGCAGCTCCAACGACGGTACCTACGAGCAGTACTTC.

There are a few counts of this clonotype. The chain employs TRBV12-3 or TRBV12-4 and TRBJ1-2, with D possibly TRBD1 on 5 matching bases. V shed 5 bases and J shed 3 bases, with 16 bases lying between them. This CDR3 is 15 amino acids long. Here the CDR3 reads CASSPSPGNHYGYTF. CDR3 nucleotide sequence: TGTGCCAGCAGTCCCAGTCCAGGGAATCACTATGGCTACACCTTC.

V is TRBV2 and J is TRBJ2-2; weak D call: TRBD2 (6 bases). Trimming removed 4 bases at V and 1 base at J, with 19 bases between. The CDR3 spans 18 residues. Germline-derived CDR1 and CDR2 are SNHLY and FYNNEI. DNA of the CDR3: TGTGCCAGCAGTGCTACTGGCGGGGCCCACATGAACACCGGGGAGCTGTTTTTT. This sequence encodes CASSATGGAHMNTGELFF. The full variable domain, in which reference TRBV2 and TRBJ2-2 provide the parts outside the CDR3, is EPEVTQTPSHQVTQMGQEVILRCVPISNHLYFYWYRQILGQKVEFLVSFYNNEISEKSEIFDDQFSVERPDGSNFTLKIRSTKLEDSAMYFCASSATGGAHMNTGELFFGEGSRLTVL.

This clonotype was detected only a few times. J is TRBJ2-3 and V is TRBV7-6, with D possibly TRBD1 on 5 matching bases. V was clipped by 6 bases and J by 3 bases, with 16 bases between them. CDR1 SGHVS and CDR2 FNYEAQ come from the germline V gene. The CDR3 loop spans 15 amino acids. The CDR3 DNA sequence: TGTGCCAGCAGTTACCTAGGGGCTTTGACAGATACGCAGTATTTT. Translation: CASSYLGALTDTQYF.

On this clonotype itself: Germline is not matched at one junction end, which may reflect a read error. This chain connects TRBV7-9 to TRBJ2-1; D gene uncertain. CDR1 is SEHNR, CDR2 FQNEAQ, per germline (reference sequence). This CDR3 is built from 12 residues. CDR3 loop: CVSSSRDNEQFF. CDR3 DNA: TGTGTCAGCAGCAGCAGAGACAATGAGCAGTTCTTC.

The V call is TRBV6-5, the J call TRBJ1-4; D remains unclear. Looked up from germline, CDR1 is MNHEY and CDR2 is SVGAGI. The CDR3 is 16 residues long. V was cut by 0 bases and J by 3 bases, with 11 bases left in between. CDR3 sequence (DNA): TGTGCCAGCAGTTACTCGGGCCAAGGCCCTAATGAAAAACTGTTTTTT. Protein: CASSYSGQGPNEKLFF.